This TCR beta chain was documented in a study of blood T cell repertoires in COVID-19. Study-wide background: Researchers got acute and convalescent COVID-19 samples from the United States, Italy and Spain. PBMCs, B-cell-depleted T cells, or T cells provided the cDNA or gDNA that made up the material.

The V gene end was trimmed by 9 bases and the J gene end by 2 bases; junction bases not matched to a gene: 7. The CDR3 extends over 14 amino acids. Germline V gene sequence: CDR1 KGHDR, CDR2 SFDVKD. The authors' processing: Quantification of nucleated cells was approximated via reference gene primer amplification. The protocol was immunoSEQ multiplex PCR, while the TCRdb copy is restricted to in-frame clones and leaves out a portion. That table gives V, J and clone size, and the DNA gave D and trimming. In the table there are hundreds of thousands of clones, around 90% of which are singletons. The rearrangement joins TRBV24-1 to TRBJ2-3; TRBD2 matches 7 bases. Sequencing was carried out using peripheral blood. This TCR was sampled from a man aged 65 to 79 with acute or convalescent COVID-19. Here the CDR3 DNA reads TGTGCCACCGCCCGGGAGGCTTACACAGATACGCAGTATTTT. The encoded protein is CATAREAYTDTQYF.